This entry is about one T cell receptor beta chain. The antigen it recognizes is unknown. Including cysteine and phenylalanine, the CDR3 has 13 amino acids. The nucleotide record is missing. Sequences SGHRS (CDR1) and YFSETQ (CDR2) are obtained from the germline V gene. HCMV serostatus was determined by detecting HCMV-specific IgG in serum with a commercial ELISA kit. Peripheral blood mononuclear cells were isolated from blood by Ficoll density gradient centrifugation. The reads were generated on an Illumina HiSeq 2000. TCR beta cDNA libraries were made by 5'RACE template switching that added a universal primer site and unique molecular identifiers. cDNA synthesis was primed from the TCR beta constant segment, followed by two successive PCR amplification steps. The original methods were these. MIGEC handled demultiplexing of the reads and grouping by UMI, while MiTCR was used to assemble and quantify clonotypes. To remove erroneous sequences, TCR cDNA sequences were retained only when supported by two or more reads. The tcR package was used for downstream repertoire analysis, and clonotypes were matched across fractions by CDR3 nucleotide sequence plus V segment. VDJmatch was used to annotate antigen specificity against VDJdb, with one amino acid substitution allowed in CDR3. TCRdb reprocessed the reads; each CDR3 protein sequence makes one entry, and DNA is unavailable. V and J calls and clone size were set by TCRdb, not the authors. The sample's table lists a count of 350,000 to 450,000 distinct CDR3 sequences. About 5.2% of the sample rests with the top ten.

This entry is derived from a study of T cells expressing NK-cell markers (dated by TCRdb to 2020 to 2021). Broadly, across the study: Three sorted T-cell subsets (CD3+CD56+NKG2C+, CD3+CD56+NKG2C- and CD3+CD56-NKG2C+) from fewer than 10 donors had their TCR beta-chain repertoires profiled. Among the eight sequenced donors, seven were HCMV-seropositive and one was HCMV-seronegative. Randomly selected healthy volunteers, three men and five women, were used as the eight sequenced donors. Sequencing of the libraries produced 2 x 150 bp reads on Illumina HiSeq 2000/2500, MiSeq or NextSeq.

What the authors observed across the whole study: In more than 5 donors, the dominant CD3+CD56+NKG2C+ clonotypes ranked among the top 10 CD8+ clonotypes, making up 1.0-7.0% of CD8+ T cells. It remained unclear whether the expanded NKG2C-expressing T cell clones were specific for HCMV antigens. Those dominant clonotypes were again the most abundant among CD3+CD56-NKG2C+ cells in a handful of donors, at roughly 25-65%.

The sequence is built from TRBV5-1 and TRBJ1-1; TCRdb's D gene call, TRBD1, goes unchecked for lack of DNA. The sequenced sample was blood T cells: a sorted CD56 or NKG2C T cell subset, CD4+ or CD8+ T cells, or bulk PBMC T cells (not recorded which). The sequence derives from a man between 18 and 69 years old in good health. The encoded CDR3 is CASSPEGGLEAFF.